Below, 5 T cell receptor beta chains from the same sample are listed, as sequenced in a study of breast tumors, draining lymph nodes, adjacent tissues. TCRdb re-analysed the multiplex PCR reads in MiXCR, keeping a single row per CDR3 protein. This table has around 230,000 distinct CDR3 sequences, nearly 35% appearing once. Breast cancer patients provided tissue from their axillary draining lymph nodes. The sample was axillary lymph node tissue. The receptor set was obtained from a female donor with breast cancer. Some clones in this sample may be carry-over from other donors' samples.

For this clonotype: With a much larger clone just one base away, this may be a read error. The chain has TRBV5-1 and TRBJ2-1; no definite D call. Deletions cut 4 bases from V and 8 bases from J, with 16 bases between. CDR3 length: 14 residues. The germline V gene encodes CDR1 SGHRS and CDR2 YFSETQ. The CDR3 nucleotides are TGCGCCAGCAGCCAAGGAGTGCGGCACGATGAGCAGTTCTTC. Its protein is CASSQGVRHDEQFF.

The chain couples TRBV7-9 to TRBJ1-2; 7 bases align to TRBD1. V shed 5 bases, J shed 3 bases, and the junction held 12 bases outside the gene matches. The CDR3 consists of 16 residues. Germline CDR1 SEHNR, CDR2 FQNEAQ (reference sequence). The CDR3: CASSPSKTGIYYGYTF. Written as DNA, the CDR3 is TGTGCCAGCAGCCCATCCAAGACAGGGATCTACTATGGCTACACCTTC.

This clonotype has at least ten counts. One junction end does not reproduce the germline sequence, and a read error may be involved. The V gene is TRBV20-1, the J gene TRBJ1-2; D gene uncertain. From germline, CDR1 is DFQATT and CDR2 SNEGSKA (reference sequence). There are 12 residues in the CDR3. DNA for the CDR3: TGCAGTGCTAGGCACCTTAACTATGGCTCCACCTTC. Protein: CSARHLNYGSTF.

This clonotype was counted at least ten times. This rearrangement joins TRBV20-1 to TRBJ2-7; 9 bases are a match to TRBD1. The V segment lost 4 bases and the J segment 2 bases; nucleotides outside the gene matches: 9. Germline CDR1 DFQATT, CDR2 SNEGSKA (reference sequence). This CDR3 is built from 15 residues. CDR3 DNA: TGCAGTGCTAAACTGGGACAGGGTGGCACCTACGAGCAGTACTTC. It specifies CSAKLGQGGTYEQYF.

This chain joins TRBV7-9 and TRBJ1-4, with D perhaps matching TRBD1 (6 bases). Germline V gene data show CDR1 as SEHNR and CDR2 as FQNEAQ (reference sequence). Trimming pared 4 bases from V and 4 bases from J, leaving 16 bases between. This CDR3 has 16 residues. The DNA for the CDR3 is TGTGCCAGCAGCTCCGAAGGGACAAGAAATAATGAAAAACTGTTTTTT. Translating it yields CASSSEGTRNNEKLFF.